The source of this T cell receptor beta chain is a study of blood T cell repertoires in COVID-19. Study background: COVID-19 samples from acute and convalescent phases originated in the United States, Italy and Spain. PBMCs, B-cell-depleted T cells, or T cells were the source of the cDNA or gDNA that made up the material.

Deletions cut 4 bases from V and 9 bases from J, with 23 bases between. Looked up from germline, CDR1 is SGHRS and CDR2 is YFSETQ. This CDR3 has 16 residues. Per the original data handling: By means of reference gene primer amplification, nucleated cell counts were estimated. Measured with immunoSEQ multiplex PCR; TCRdb has only the in-frame clones, and not every one. V, J and clone size reflect that table, while D and trimming were determined from the DNA. The sample includes under 250,000 clones, 65% to 85% seen only once; the top ten take about 1.5%. The source material was peripheral blood. This chain links TRBV5-1 with TRBJ2-1; the D gene is possibly TRBD2 (6 bases). The TCR was taken from a woman aged 40 to 55 who had recovered from COVID-19. The CDR3 bases are TGCGCCAGCAGCCCACGGGATTCGAGGAGTAGCGGTGAGCAGTTCTTC. Translation: CASSPRDSRSSGEQFF.